Included here is one TCR beta chain sequence, with context. Its specificity is not known. The TCR beta cDNA libraries contained unique molecular identifiers. cDNA molecules numbering 400,000 to 550,000 came from approximately 1 to 10 million T cells. In TCRdb, the PCR reads were re-called with MiXCR into one record per CDR3 protein. The table lists 740,000 or so distinct CDR3 sequences, roughly half of them singletons, with about 4.8% in the top ten. The record originates from a study of post-analysis software for immune sequencing data. Across the whole study: Clinical courses comprised relapsing-remitting, secondary progressive and progressive-relapsing multiple sclerosis. Overall study findings and caveats: Controls showed lower frequencies than patients for roughly 5 TRBV segments, and TRBV5-6, TRBV5-1 and TRBV20-1 were among these. Multiple sclerosis patients had significantly lower normalized Chao1 diversity than controls. Strong co-clustering by F measure was seen for same-batch samples.

V lost 1 base to trimming and J lost 1 base, with 8 bases between them. Germline values: CDR1 MGHRA, CDR2 YSYEKL. The CDR3 consists of 14 residues. The receptor's source is a girl aged 5 to 17 with multiple sclerosis. The rearrangement links TRBV4-1 to TRBJ2-7; tentative D call: TRBD1 (5 bases). The sample was blood. The CDR3 is CASSQARQSYEQYF. The DNA of the CDR3 is TGCGCCAGCAGCCAAGCACGACAGTCCTACGAGCAGTACTTC.